A single sample is the source of the 30 T cell receptor beta chains below, sequenced in a study of T cells in Graves' hyperthyroidism and ophthalmopathy. Regions amplified from RNA transcripts were the TCR beta CDR3 regions. Researchers ran a first-round RT-PCR on the TCR CDR3 using the HTBI primer set. TCRdb re-called the multiplex PCR reads through MiXCR, storing one row per CDR3 protein. The sample has about 290,000 distinct CDR3 sequences; approximately 15% are singletons. The specimen sequenced was blood. Receptors originate from a middle-aged woman with Graves' hyperthyroidism.

This clonotype was picked up many times. The V and J genes are TRBV16 and TRBJ1-3; 7 bases line up with TRBD1. The CDR3 contains 15 residues. CDR1 is KGHSY, CDR2 FQNENV, per germline. V lost 0 bases, J lost 4 bases, and 3 bases stayed unmatched. CDR3 nucleotides: TGTGCCAGCAGCCAATCGCAGGGGGAAGGAAACACCATATATTTT. Its translation: CASSQSQGEGNTIYF.

The chain joins TRBV20-1 to TRBJ2-7; 8 positions agree with TRBD1. There are 13 residues in the CDR3. V was clipped by 4 bases and J by 0 bases; unmatched bases: 2. The germline gives CDR1 DFQATT, CDR2 SNEGSKA (reference sequence). The CDR3 spells CSAMGTGSYEQYF. For the CDR3, the DNA is TGCAGTGCTATGGGGACAGGCTCCTACGAGCAGTACTTC.

This clonotype was counted a few times. J is TRBJ2-7 and V is TRBV20-1; 7 bases are a match to TRBD1. The V gene's germline CDR1 is DFQATT and CDR2 SNEGSKA (reference sequence). With 3 bases clipped from V and 4 bases from J, the junction kept 27 bases outside the gene matches. This CDR3 is built from 20 residues. The CDR3 loop reads CSASSPPPPRGRSTVYEQYF. For the CDR3, the DNA is TGCAGTGCTAGTTCCCCCCCCCCCCCAAGGGGGCGTTCTACGGTGTACGAGCAGTACTTC.

Remarks on this clonotype: One base away lies a much larger clone, so this may be a sequencing read error. The chain combines TRBV28 with TRBJ1-3; no definite D call. Trimming removed 2 bases at V and 0 bases at J, with 14 bases between. The CDR3 totals 17 residues. CDR1 is MDHEN, CDR2 SYDVKM, per germline. The CDR3 DNA reads as TGTGCCAGCAGTTTACGGACGGGGTTGAGCTCTGGAAACACCATATATTTT. The encoded protein is CASSLRTGLSSGNTIYF.

At least ten counts were recorded for this clonotype. The chain has TRBV28 and TRBJ1-5, with D uncertain. The V end lost 2 bases, the J end lost 7 bases, and 15 bases lay between the germline ends. The CDR3 has 15 amino acids. Germline V gene data show CDR1 as MDHEN and CDR2 as SYDVKM. CDR3 sequence reads: CASSLRGNRGQPQHF. DNA for the CDR3: TGTGCCAGCAGTTTACGAGGGAATCGAGGGCAGCCCCAGCATTTT.

The chain links TRBV29-1 to TRBJ1-1; D remains unclear. The V end lost 5 bases, the J end lost 4 bases, and 11 bases lay between the germline ends. The CDR3 extends over 12 amino acids. Germline V lookup: CDR1 SQVTM, CDR2 ANQGSEA. This chain's CDR3 is CSVLGEGTEAFF. The DNA of the CDR3 is TGCAGCGTTTTGGGTGAAGGCACTGAAGCTTTCTTT.

Many counts were recorded for this clonotype. The CDR3 DNA sequence: TGTGCCAGCAGTTACTCGGGAGGGCGAGGCACTGAAGCTTTCTTT. Translation: CASSYSGGRGTEAFF. The J gene is TRBJ1-1, the V gene TRBV6-6; D is ambiguous. From germline, CDR1 is MNHNY and CDR2 SVGAGI (reference sequence). This CDR3 is built from 15 residues. Trimming left V 0 bases short and J 4 bases short, with 12 bases between.

This clonotype was counted ten times or more. The CDR3 region has the DNA TGTGCCAGCAGTCCGGACAGGGTCGACTATGGCTACACCTTC. It codes for CASSPDRVDYGYTF. The chain couples TRBV6-1 to TRBJ1-2; 8 nucleotides align to TRBD1. CDR1 and CDR2 from the germline V gene are MNHNS and SASEGT. CDR3 length: 14 residues. Trimming cost V 5 bases and J 3 bases; bases outside gene matches: 5.

This clonotype has a handful of counts. This rearrangement joins TRBV11-2 to TRBJ2-7, with 12 bases that match TRBD2. V dropped 4 bases and J dropped 1; count of bases not matched to a gene: 5. CDR1 SGHAT and CDR2 FQNNGV come from the germline V gene. This CDR3 is built from 16 residues. The CDR3 sequence: CASSSVGTSGSYEQYF. In nucleotides, the CDR3 is TGTGCCAGCAGCTCAGTCGGGACTAGCGGGTCCTACGAGCAGTACTTC.

This clonotype has a handful of counts. J is TRBJ2-2 and V is TRBV20-1, with 11 bases lining up with TRBD2. J gave up 2 bases and V 4 bases, and 3 bases lay outside the gene matches. Germline-derived CDR1 and CDR2 are DFQATT and SNEGSKA (reference sequence). The CDR3 runs to 15 residues. The DNA for the CDR3 is TGCAGTGCTATCGGACTAGCGGGCAACACCGGGGAGCTGTTTTTT. Its protein product is CSAIGLAGNTGELFF.

This clonotype was seen ten or more times. The chain combines TRBV28 with TRBJ2-3; D is ambiguous. Germline CDR1 and CDR2: MDHEN and SYDVKM. Trimming cost V 2 bases and J 0 bases, with 9 bases left between them. The CDR3 is 15 amino acids. CDR3 loop: CASSLPSVSTDTQYF. In DNA form, the CDR3 reads TGTGCCAGCAGTTTACCGTCAGTTAGCACAGATACGCAGTATTTT.

The chain combines TRBV15 with TRBJ2-5, with 8 bases aligning to TRBD2. The junction had 6 bases not matched to a gene; V was cut back by 8 bases and J by 4 bases. From germline, CDR1 is LNHNV and CDR2 YYDKDF (reference sequence). The CDR3 is made up of 13 amino acids. The CDR3 bases are TGTGCCACCCGGGTCGGGAGGGCAGAGACCCAGTACTTC. Its translation is CATRVGRAETQYF.

This clonotype turned up a few times. The chain couples TRBV20-1 to TRBJ2-1; 8 nucleotides align to TRBD2. The length of the CDR3 is 15 residues. V was clipped by 0 bases and J by 5 bases; unmatched bases: 6. The germline V gene encodes CDR1 DFQATT and CDR2 SNEGSKA (reference sequence). CDR3 in amino acids: CSARDRREGHNEQFF. In DNA form, the CDR3 reads TGCAGTGCTAGAGATCGCCGGGAGGGCCACAATGAGCAGTTCTTC.

This clonotype was seen at least ten times. J is TRBJ1-2 and V is TRBV6-1; no definite D call. Germline V lookup: CDR1 MNHNS, CDR2 SASEGT. V was cut by 6 bases and J by 6 bases, with 14 bases left in between. The CDR3 has 13 amino acids. CDR3 in DNA: TGTGCCAGCAGACTCGGAGTATTCGATGGCTACACCTTC. Protein: CASRLGVFDGYTF.

This clonotype was observed at least ten times. The chain combines TRBV12-3 or TRBV12-4 with TRBJ1-2, with 7 bases that match TRBD1. V trimming: 6 bases; J trimming: 9 bases; junction bases outside the gene matches: 16. This CDR3 has 15 residues. This CDR3 reads CASRLQGKGEGSYTF. DNA for the CDR3: TGTGCCAGCAGGTTACAGGGGAAGGGGGAAGGGAGCTACACCTTC.

Comments on this clonotype: One end of the junction is discordant with germline, which a read error may explain. J is TRBJ2-1 and V is TRBV5-5; possible D gene TRBD2, 5 bases. The CDR3 extends over 15 amino acids. Germline-derived CDR1 and CDR2 are SGHKS and YYEKEE (reference sequence). The CDR3: CAGSLQRAQLNEQFF. Here the CDR3 DNA reads TGTGCCGGCAGCTTACAGAGGGCGCAATTAAATGAGCAGTTCTTC. The full variable domain, completed using reference TRBV5-5 and TRBJ2-1, is DAGVTQSPTHLIKTRGQQVTLRCSPISGHKSVSWYQQVLGQGPQFIFQYYEKEERGRGNFPDRFSARQFPNYSSELNVNALLLGDSALYLCAGSLQRAQLNEQFFGPGTRLTVL.

On this clonotype: Just one base apart from a much larger clone, this may be a read error. V is TRBV7-8 and J is TRBJ2-5; D possibly corresponds to TRBD2 (5 bases). The CDR3 contains 19 residues. V was trimmed by 0 bases and J by 0 bases, leaving 20 bases between them. From germline, CDR1 is SGHVS and CDR2 FQNEAQ. CDR3 nucleotide sequence: TGTGCCAGCAGCTTAGCGGGTCGCGGGCGCACGGGGTACCAAGAGACCCAGTACTTC. Its translation is CASSLAGRGRTGYQETQYF.

This clonotype was counted ten times or more. The chain couples TRBV6-4 to TRBJ1-1, with D perhaps matching TRBD1 (5 bases). The CDR3 consists of 12 residues. Trimming took 6 bases from V and 6 from J, leaving 11 bases between them. Germline CDR1 and CDR2: MRHNA and SNTAGT. CDR3 region: CASRGSGSEAFF. The CDR3 DNA sequence: TGTGCCAGCAGGGGCTCAGGGTCTGAAGCTTTCTTT.

This clonotype came up many times. J is TRBJ1-5 and V is TRBV19; 7 nucleotides match TRBD1. CDR3 length: 14 residues. CDR1 is LNHDA and CDR2 is SQIVND in the germline V gene (reference sequence). After removal of 2 bases from V and 9 bases from J, the junction contained 7 bases not matched to a gene. CDR3 sequence: CASSISQGEWPQHF. CDR3 coding DNA: TGTGCCAGTAGTATATCGCAGGGGGAGTGGCCCCAGCATTTT.

This clonotype has ten or more counts. J is TRBJ2-2 and V is TRBV12-3 or TRBV12-4; a weak D match, TRBD2 (5 bases). The CDR3 runs 16 residues. V lost 3 bases and J lost 6, with 17 bases in between. The DNA for the CDR3 is TGTGCCAGCAGTTTCGGCGGGCCGTCCGGTGCCGGGGAGCTGTTTTTT. Protein product: CASSFGGPSGAGELFF.

This clonotype was detected ten times or more. The chain employs TRBV11-2 and TRBJ2-5; D unclear. In germline, CDR1 is SGHAT, CDR2 FQNNGV. This CDR3 spans 15 amino acids. Trimming left V 1 base short and J 2 bases short, with 11 bases between. CDR3 in DNA: TGTGCCAGCAGCTTAGGGTCATATCCTCAAGAGACCCAGTACTTC. Encoded protein: CASSLGSYPQETQYF.

This clonotype was detected ten times or more. The chain carries TRBV6-2 or TRBV6-3 and TRBJ2-1; 12 bases are shared with TRBD2. The germline gives CDR1 MNHEY, CDR2 SVGEGT. The ends lost 7 bases at V and 4 bases at J; junction bases unmatched: 5. The CDR3 has 15 amino acids. The chain's CDR3 is CASNGGLAGYNEQFF. CDR3 nucleotides: TGTGCCAGCAACGGCGGACTAGCGGGATACAATGAGCAGTTCTTC.

This clonotype was detected ten times or more. The chain combines TRBV12-3 or TRBV12-4 with TRBJ2-7; 7 nucleotides line up with TRBD2. Losses at the gene ends were 7 bases for V and 6 bases for J; bases not matched to a gene: 15. This CDR3 region has 15 residues. The CDR3 protein is CASNVGGWESGEQYF. CDR3 nucleotide sequence: TGTGCCAGCAATGTGGGGGGGTGGGAGTCGGGCGAGCAGTACTTC.

Concerning this clonotype itself: This sequence may be a read error, since a much larger clone differs from it by one base. V is TRBV7-8 and J is TRBJ2-1; TRBD2 aligns across 13 bases. The CDR3 has 19 residues. V shed 1 base and J 7 bases; nucleotides not matched to a gene: 13. Germline values: CDR1 SGHVS, CDR2 FQNEAQ. The CDR3 region has the DNA TGTGCCAGCAGCTTAGGCTTTCCGGGACTAGCGGGAAGTAAAAATGAGCAGTTCTTC. Translating it yields CASSLGFPGLAGSKNEQFF. Together with reference TRBV7-8 and TRBJ2-1, the CDR3 gives the full variable domain: GAGVSQSPRYKVAKRGQDVALRCDPISGHVSLFWYQQALGQGPEFLTYFQNEAQLDKSGLPSDRFFAERPEGSVSTLKIQRTQQEDSAVYLCASSLGFPGLAGSKNEQFFGPGTRLTVL.

This clonotype was picked up many times. J is TRBJ2-1 and V is TRBV5-1; 11 bases are shared with TRBD2. Germline CDR1 SGHRS, CDR2 YFSETQ. The CDR3 runs to 15 residues. The V and J ends lost 2 bases and 6 bases, in that order; junction bases with no gene match: 4. As DNA, the CDR3 is TGCGCCAGCAGCTTCGGGACTAGCGGATTCAATGAGCAGTTCTTC. This sequence encodes CASSFGTSGFNEQFF.

This clonotype was seen a few times. J is TRBJ2-4 and V is TRBV20-1; no firm D call. The V gene lost 5 bases and the J gene lost 6 bases, with 11 bases spanning the gap. CDR1 is DFQATT and CDR2 is SNEGSKA in the germline V gene (reference sequence). The CDR3 sequence is 12 residues long. The CDR3 is CSASGPRNIQYF. The CDR3 DNA reads as TGCAGTGCTTCCGGGCCAAGAAACATTCAGTACTTC.

This clonotype appeared a few times. The chain combines TRBV6-6 with TRBJ1-1, with D uncertain. V was shortened by 0 bases and J by 5 bases, with 16 bases between the two germline ends. The CDR3 has 16 amino acids. Germline CDR1 is MNHNY and CDR2 is SVGAGI (reference sequence). CDR3 in DNA: TGTGCCAGCAGTTACTCCCCGGGTGCAGCTAGGACTGAAGCTTTCTTT. It encodes CASSYSPGAARTEAFF.

The rearrangement joins TRBV27 to TRBJ1-2; TRBD1 is a possible D gene (6 bases). CDR1 MNHEY and CDR2 SMNVEV come from the germline V gene (reference sequence). The CDR3 is made up of 14 amino acids. The germline V and J ends were trimmed by 8 bases and 4 bases, with 17 bases remaining between them. DNA of the CDR3: TGTGCCAGCTCCGTTACCGGGACAACCTATGGCTACACCTTC. This translates into CASSVTGTTYGYTF.

This clonotype was picked up many times. This chain connects TRBV6-1 to TRBJ2-1; D ambiguous. Germline CDR1 and CDR2: MNHNS and SASEGT. CDR3 length equals 14 residues. V lost 5 bases, J lost 6 bases, and 14 bases lay in between. The CDR3 DNA follows: TGTGCCAGCAGTTACAACTCGGGTGGCAATGAGCAGTTCTTC. Translating it yields CASSYNSGGNEQFF.

This clonotype appeared once. The chain joins TRBV18 to TRBJ2-2; the match to TRBD1 covers 7 bases. V shed 2 bases, J shed 4 bases, and the junction held 7 bases outside the gene matches. The CDR3 covers 16 residues. Germline values: CDR1 KGHSH, CDR2 LQKENI. CDR3 DNA: TGTGCCAGCTCACCAAACGCGCAGGGGGTCACCGGGGAGCTGTTTTTT. It codes for CASSPNAQGVTGELFF.